What follows is one T cell receptor beta chain and its context. The antigen remains unidentified. A J-beta primer mix and a sample-barcoded 5' primer were used in a second PCR of about 7 to 12 cycles. Each TCR beta cDNA got a 12-nucleotide random molecular identifier. Using its own MiXCR run on the 5' RACE reads, TCRdb lists one record per CDR3 protein. This sample has over a million distinct CDR3 sequences, with about 40% found just once. The length of the CDR3 is 13 residues. The germline V gene has CDR1 SGHAT and CDR2 FQNNGV. V was pared by 11 bases and J by 4 bases, with 17 bases between. Ranging in age from about 6 to 90, the donors were healthy Caucasian individuals from Russia. The sample is drawn from a study of blood T cells in healthy people across ages. General study results and limits: A roughly linear fall in TCR beta diversity per million T cells was seen with increasing age. Long-lived donors exceeded aged donors in naive CD4+ cells and diversity.

The sequence came from a woman under 30 in good health. The specimen sequenced was blood. The V gene is TRBV11-2, the J gene TRBJ1-2; D perhaps matches TRBD1 (6 bases). CDR3 residues: CAGEAGDSYGYTF. The DNA of the CDR3 is TGTGCCGGCGAGGCAGGGGACTCCTATGGCTACACCTTC.